These 31 T cell receptor beta chains were all obtained from the same sample, sequenced in a study of cytomegalovirus exposure and HLA in healthy donors (dated by TCRdb to about 2017). The library was generated by the immunoSEQ multiplex PCR assay. The multiplex PCR relied on a mix of 60 forward primers for TCR Vbeta segments and 13 reverse primers for TCR Jbeta segments. Entries here come from immuneACCESS through TCRdb and include only in-frame sequences with V and J called. Some clones fail to appear in such tables; in the studies checked, an unresolved V gene covers under half of the shortfall, and the cause of the remainder is unknown. The sample profile shows 110,000 or so clones; over 75% of them were found once. 5.4% of the sample goes to the ten largest clones. Material for sequencing was PBMCs. The origin of the receptors is a woman aged 30 to 39 in good health and CMV-seropositive.

The V and J genes are TRBV30 and TRBJ2-5; 8 bases line up with TRBD1. This CDR3 has 15 residues. Germline V gene lookup returns CDR1 GTSNPN and CDR2 SVGIG (reference sequence). Trimming cost V 2 bases and J 4 bases; bases outside gene matches: 9. The CDR3 loop is CAWSNPGGARETQYF. The CDR3 region has the DNA TGTGCCTGGAGTAACCCAGGGGGCGCCCGAGAGACCCAGTACTTC. The full variable domain, in which reference TRBV30 and TRBJ2-5 provide the parts outside the CDR3, is SQTIHQWPATLVQPVGSPLSLECTVEGTSNPNLYWYRQAAGRGLQLLFYSVGIGQISSEVPQNLSASRPQDRQFILSSKKLLLSDSGFYLCAWSNPGGARETQYFGPGTRLLVL.

This chain connects TRBV7-9 to TRBJ1-2, with D possibly matching TRBD1 (5 bases). The V end was cut by 1 base, the J end by 4 bases, with 13 bases between. CDR1 SEHNR and CDR2 FQNEAQ come from the germline V gene (reference sequence). CDR3 size: 15 residues. In nucleotides, the CDR3 is TGTGCCAGCAGCTTAGATCAGGCAGGGATCTATGGCTACACCTTC. Translation: CASSLDQAGIYGYTF.

The V gene is TRBV7-8, the J gene TRBJ1-6, with 8 nucleotides matching TRBD1. In germline, CDR1 is SGHVS, CDR2 FQNEAQ. Germline trimming cut 5 bases from V and 6 bases from J; bases unmatched to any gene: 3. The CDR3 runs 14 residues. DNA of the CDR3: TGTGCCAGCAGCCAAGGACAGGGTAATTCACCCCTCCACTTT. Translating gives CASSQGQGNSPLHF.

This chain uses TRBV6-5 with TRBJ1-2; TRBD1 matches at 8 bases. Germline lookup yields CDR1 MNHEY and CDR2 SVGAGI. This CDR3 contains 13 residues. Unmatched junction bases numbered 3, after V lost 6 bases and J lost 3 bases. The CDR3 nucleotides are TGTGCCAGCAGACAGGGGGAAGACTATGGCTACACCTTC. Its translation is CASRQGEDYGYTF.

This chain connects TRBV7-9 to TRBJ2-5, with 10 nucleotides matching TRBD2. The DNA end is more similar to TRBJ2-7, so the J call may be wrong. CDR1 and CDR2 (germline): SEHNR, FQNEAQ (reference sequence). CDR3 length: 14 residues. CDR3 sequence reads: CASSSSGSSYEQYF. The CDR3, as DNA: TGTGCCAGCAGCTCTAGCGGGAGCTCCTACGAGCAGTACTTC.

The rearrangement uses TRBV5-6 and TRBJ2-3, with D hard to call. The CDR3 has 14 residues. The V end was cut by 2 bases, the J end by 6 bases, with 13 bases between. Germline CDR1 SGHDT, CDR2 YYEEEE. The DNA of the CDR3 is TGTGCCAGCAGCTTTATACTCAAGCCCGATACGCAGTATTTT. Amino acids: CASSFILKPDTQYF.

This clone was seen a few times. The rearrangement links TRBV23-1 to TRBJ2-5, with D unresolved. TRBV23-1 is an open reading frame, and its role is uncertain. The CDR3 covers 13 residues. V shed 0 bases and J shed 5 bases, with 7 bases lying between them. The CDR3 DNA reads as TGCGCCAGCAGTCAATCGGGCCTGGAGACCCAGTACTTC. It yields the protein CASSQSGLETQYF.

This chain joins TRBV19 and TRBJ2-2; 9 bases match TRBD2. V was pared by 5 bases and J by 8 bases, with 9 bases of the junction left unmatched. CDR3 length: 15 residues. Germline values: CDR1 LNHDA, CDR2 SQIVND (reference sequence). CDR3 in DNA: TGTGCCAGTAGTCTCGGTTTAGCGGGGGTAGGGGAGCTGTTTTTT. It codes for CASSLGLAGVGELFF.

The chain recombines TRBV7-3 with TRBJ2-3, with TRBD2 identical over 11 bases. V dropped 4 bases and J dropped 4; count of bases not matched to a gene: 7. The CDR3 covers 16 residues. Germline-derived CDR1 and CDR2 are SGHTA and FQGTGA. Here the CDR3 reads CASSSLSGRGADTQYF. The DNA for the CDR3 is TGTGCCAGCAGCTCCCTTAGCGGGAGGGGTGCAGATACGCAGTATTTT.

The chain recombines TRBV7-9 with TRBJ2-3, with TRBD2 identical over 13 bases. V lost 8 bases and J lost 4; bases outside the gene matches: 18. CDR1 SEHNR and CDR2 FQNEAQ come from the germline V gene (reference sequence). This CDR3 region has 19 residues. This chain's CDR3 is CASGDRLAGGYRAPDTQYF. The CDR3 coding sequence is TGTGCCAGCGGCGACAGACTAGCGGGAGGTTATCGAGCCCCAGATACGCAGTATTTT. Filled out from reference TRBV7-9 and TRBJ2-3, the complete variable domain reads DTGVSQNPRHKITKRGQNVTFRCDPISEHNRLYWYRQTLGQGPEFLTYFQNEAQLEKSRLLSDRFSAERPKGSFSTLEIQRTEQGDSAMYLCASGDRLAGGYRAPDTQYFGPGTRLTVL.

The rearrangement joins TRBV6-1 to TRBJ2-7; possible D gene TRBD2, 5 bases. Germline CDR1 and CDR2: MNHNS and SASEGT. The CDR3 loop spans 14 amino acids. Trimming removed 8 bases at V and 5 bases at J, with 19 bases between. Here the CDR3 DNA reads TGTGCCAGCCCCCTAGGTGGCCAGAGGGACGAGCAGTACTTC. It translates to CASPLGGQRDEQYF.

Turning to this clone: Other DNA variants within this sample encode the same CDR3. The chain uses TRBV6-1 and TRBJ2-4, with 12 bases that match TRBD2. Germline V gene lookup returns CDR1 MNHNS and CDR2 SASEGT. Unmatched junction bases numbered 17, after V lost 1 base and J lost 1 base. The CDR3 sequence is 22 residues long. The CDR3 DNA is TGTGCCAGCAGTGAAGGTAGACTAGCGGGGGCCTCCTGGGAGGAGGCCAAAAACATTCAGTACTTC. Encoded protein: CASSEGRLAGASWEEAKNIQYF.

This clone was detected once. The V call is TRBV5-5, the J call TRBJ1-1; D is perhaps TRBD1 (5 bases). The CDR3 covers 14 residues. Germline-derived CDR1 and CDR2 are SGHKS and YYEKEE (reference sequence). Trimming cost V 3 bases and J 0 bases, with 9 bases left between them. CDR3 nucleotide sequence: TGTGCCAGCAGCTCTAGACAGATGAACACTGAAGCTTTCTTT. Translated: CASSSRQMNTEAFF.

This chain links TRBV9 with TRBJ2-2; TRBD2 agrees at 14 bases. The CDR3 sequence is 16 residues long. Trimming cost V 4 bases and J 6 bases; bases outside gene matches: 5. The germline V gene has CDR1 SGDLS and CDR2 YYNGEE. For the CDR3, the DNA is TGTGCCAGCAGCCCGGGACTAGCGGGAGTAGCCGGGGAGCTGTTTTTT. It translates to CASSPGLAGVAGELFF.

V usage is TRBV15 and J usage is TRBJ1-1; D may be TRBD1 (6 bases). Germline V lookup: CDR1 LNHNV, CDR2 YYDKDF (reference sequence). The CDR3 totals 15 residues. V was clipped by 3 bases and J by 1 base, with 12 bases between them. In DNA form, the CDR3 reads TGTGCCACCAGCAGGGCTGGACAGCGGAACACTGAAGCTTTCTTT. Translation: CATSRAGQRNTEAFF.

The genes are TRBV15 and TRBJ1-1, with TRBD1 identical over 9 bases. Germline assignment: CDR1 LNHNV and CDR2 YYDKDF (reference sequence). V gave up 4 bases and J gave up 5 bases; unmatched junction bases: 8. CDR3 length: 15 residues. CDR3 region: CATSKMTGGRTEAFF. CDR3 in DNA: TGTGCCACCAGCAAGATGACAGGGGGTCGGACTGAAGCTTTCTTT.

The table lists this clone with a count of one. V gene TRBV11-3 combines with J gene TRBJ1-2, with TRBD1 as a possible D gene (5 bases). There are 16 residues in the CDR3. Germline values: CDR1 SGHNT, CDR2 YENEEA. Trimming stripped 5 bases from V and 3 bases from J, with 19 bases between. The CDR3 region has the DNA TGTGCCAGCAGCCCAATCGGCCAGGGTCTATACTATGGCTACACCTTC. Its protein product is CASSPIGQGLYYGYTF.

The J gene is TRBJ1-2, the V gene TRBV28; D not resolved. Trimming took off 6 bases at V and 4 bases at J, with 6 bases between the two ends. From germline, CDR1 is MDHEN and CDR2 SYDVKM. The CDR3 covers 11 residues. CDR3 DNA sequence: TGTGCCAGCAGGGCCAGCTATGGCTACACCTTC. It translates to CASRASYGYTF.

The chain uses TRBV7-2 and TRBJ2-1, with 11 nucleotides matching TRBD2. The V and J ends lost 1 base and 7 bases, in that order; junction bases with no gene match: 3. CDR1 is SGHTA and CDR2 is FQGNSA in the germline V gene. The CDR3 consists of 15 residues. The CDR3 DNA follows: TGTGCCAGCAGCTTAGTAACTAGCGGGAGAAATGAGCAGTTCTTC. This sequence encodes CASSLVTSGRNEQFF.

The V call is TRBV18, the J call TRBJ2-5; 7 nucleotides match TRBD2. The CDR3 has 17 residues. Trimming took 0 bases from V and 3 from J; bases not matched to a gene: 10. Per germline, CDR1 KGHSH and CDR2 LQKENI. CDR3 amino acids: CASSPPPGGREEETQYF. The DNA of the CDR3 is TGTGCCAGCTCACCACCTCCCGGGGGACGGGAGGAAGAGACCCAGTACTTC.

J is TRBJ1-6 and V is TRBV5-1, with a possible D match to TRBD1 (5 bases). The V end was cut by 1 base, the J end by 9 bases, with 11 bases between. This CDR3 region has 14 residues. Germline V gives CDR1 SGHRS, CDR2 YFSETQ. The CDR3 DNA reads TGCGCCAGCAGCTTGCGACAGCAAAGTTCACCCCTCCACTTT. It specifies CASSLRQQSSPLHF.

The chain couples TRBV7-8 to TRBJ2-2; possibly TRBD2 for D (6 bases). Germline loops: CDR1 SGHVS, CDR2 FQNEAQ. CDR3 length: 18 amino acids. V shed 5 bases and J shed 2 bases, with 21 bases lying between them. This chain's CDR3 is CASSPVLGGLLNTGELFF. The CDR3 region has the DNA TGTGCCAGCAGCCCCGTTCTGGGAGGCCTATTAAACACCGGGGAGCTGTTTTTT.

This clone was counted a few times. The chain carries TRBV7-9 and TRBJ2-1; unclear D gene. This CDR3 contains 11 residues. V lost 9 bases and J lost 4, with 7 bases in between. Germline V gives CDR1 SEHNR, CDR2 FQNEAQ (reference sequence). For the CDR3, the DNA is TGTGCCAGGGGCCTATACAATGAGCAGTTCTTC. This codes for CARGLYNEQFF.

The chain has TRBV6-1 and TRBJ2-7; TRBD2 might be the D (6 bases). Trimming shortened V by 1 base and J by 5 bases, and 15 bases separated the two germline ends. The CDR3 covers 15 residues. The V gene's germline CDR1 is MNHNS and CDR2 SASEGT. CDR3 amino acids: CASSEVGGGSHEQYF. In DNA form, the CDR3 reads TGTGCCAGCAGTGAAGTTGGGGGAGGTAGCCACGAGCAGTACTTC.

V and J are TRBV19 and TRBJ2-7, with D possibly matching TRBD2 (6 bases). The germline V gene encodes CDR1 LNHDA and CDR2 SQIVND (reference sequence). CDR3 size: 14 residues. V lost 3 bases, J lost 0 bases, and 9 bases lay in between. The CDR3 nucleotides read TGTGCCAGTAGTATCCTAGCGACCTCCTACGAGCAGTACTTC. Translating it yields CASSILATSYEQYF.

The J gene is TRBJ1-2, the V gene TRBV5-6, with D possibly being TRBD1 (5 bases). Germline V lookup: CDR1 SGHDT, CDR2 YYEEEE. Trimming stripped 3 bases from V and 11 bases from J, with 14 bases between. The CDR3 consists of 12 residues. The CDR3 region is CASSWGETFYTF. In DNA, the CDR3 is TGTGCCAGCAGCTGGGGGGAGACCTTTTACACCTTC.

The gene calls are TRBV19 and TRBJ2-1; D unresolved. Germline-derived CDR1 and CDR2 are LNHDA and SQIVND (reference sequence). CDR3 size: 14 residues. Trimming took off 3 bases at V and 10 bases at J, with 16 bases between the two ends. The CDR3 nucleotides read TGTGCCAGTAGTATTGTCTTAGCCCAGAAGGAGCAGTTCTTC. Protein: CASSIVLAQKEQFF.

The chain recombines TRBV5-1 with TRBJ1-1, with 8 bases lining up with TRBD1. The V gene end was trimmed by 4 bases and the J gene end by 7 bases; junction bases not matched to a gene: 6. The CDR3 length is 13 residues. Germline CDR1 reads SGHRS; CDR2 reads YFSETQ. CDR3 protein: CASSTDREDEAFF. The CDR3 coding sequence is TGCGCCAGCAGCACGGACAGGGAGGATGAAGCTTTCTTT.

This chain uses TRBV29-1 with TRBJ2-7; TRBD1 agrees at 7 bases. Losses at the gene ends were 7 bases for V and 0 bases for J; bases not matched to a gene: 6. The CDR3 extends over 13 amino acids. CDR1 is SQVTM, CDR2 ANQGSEA, per germline. CDR3 region: CSGTRDSSYEQYF. CDR3 DNA sequence: TGCAGCGGGACGAGGGACAGCTCCTACGAGCAGTACTTC.

The CDR3 loop is CASRGATEAFF. CDR3 in DNA: TGTGCCAGTAGGGGGGCTACCGAAGCTTTCTTT. The chain is built from TRBV19 and TRBJ1-1; a weak D match, TRBD1 (6 bases). From germline, CDR1 is LNHDA and CDR2 SQIVND (reference sequence). V lost 6 bases and J 8 bases, leaving 10 bases between the germline ends. This CDR3 contains 11 residues.

The chain combines TRBV4-1 with TRBJ2-5; D remains ambiguous. Trimming cost V 4 bases and J 3 bases, with 18 bases left between them. The CDR3 length is 16 residues. The germline CDR1 and CDR2 sequences are MGHRA and YSYEKL. Here the CDR3 reads CASSRTPGPSKETQYF. Here the CDR3 DNA reads TGCGCCAGCAGCCGCACCCCGGGTCCCTCGAAAGAGACCCAGTACTTC.